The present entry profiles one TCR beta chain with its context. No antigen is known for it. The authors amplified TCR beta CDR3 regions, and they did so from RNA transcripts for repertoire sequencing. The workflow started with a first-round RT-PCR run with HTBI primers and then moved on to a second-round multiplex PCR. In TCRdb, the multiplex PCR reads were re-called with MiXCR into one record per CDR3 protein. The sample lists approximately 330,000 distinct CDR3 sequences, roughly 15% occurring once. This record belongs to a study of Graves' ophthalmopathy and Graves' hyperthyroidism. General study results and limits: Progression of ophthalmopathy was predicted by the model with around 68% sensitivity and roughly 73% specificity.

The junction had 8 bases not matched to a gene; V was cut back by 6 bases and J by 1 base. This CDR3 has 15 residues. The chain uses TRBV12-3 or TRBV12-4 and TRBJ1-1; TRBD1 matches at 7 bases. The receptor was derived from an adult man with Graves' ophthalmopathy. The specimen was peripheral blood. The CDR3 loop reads CASRPGQASNTEAFF. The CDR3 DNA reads TGTGCCAGCAGGCCCGGACAGGCGTCGAACACTGAAGCTTTCTTT.